These 17 T cell receptor beta chains were sequenced from one sample in a study of spatial heterogeneity in lung cancer. As to time point: sample taken at primary tumor resection. TCRdb reprocessed the 5' RACE reads via MiXCR and lists one record per CDR3 protein. Of about 80,000 distinct CDR3 sequences in the sample, about 8.5% were seen once. Sample: PBMCs, taken at surgery. These receptors originate from a male donor with early-stage non-small cell lung cancer.

There are many counts of this clonotype. The V gene is TRBV10-3, the J gene TRBJ1-4, with 7 bases fitting TRBD1. Germline V lookup: CDR1 ENHRY, CDR2 SYGVKD. The length of the CDR3 is 12 residues. J was trimmed by 14 bases and V by 5 bases; bases with no gene match: 8. The CDR3 loop reads CAISLQGWTLFF. CDR3 DNA sequence: TGTGCCATCAGTCTACAGGGGTGGACTCTGTTTTTT.

This clonotype was found many times. V and J are TRBV5-1 and TRBJ1-1, with a tentative D call TRBD1 (6 bases). The CDR3 is 12 residues long. Per germline, CDR1 SGHRS and CDR2 YFSETQ. The V and J ends lost 4 bases and 3 bases respectively, with 7 bases between them. CDR3 sequence reads: CASSTGYTEAFF. The CDR3 bases are TGCGCCAGCAGCACAGGGTACACTGAAGCTTTCTTT. Combining the CDR3 with reference TRBV5-1 and TRBJ1-1 gives the whole variable domain KAGVTQTPRYLIKTRGQQVTLSCSPISGHRSVSWYQQTPGQGLQFLFEYFSETQRNKGNFPGRFSGRQFSNSRSEMNVSTLELGDSALYLCASSTGYTEAFFGQGTRLTVV.

This clonotype was observed many times. The chain employs TRBV10-3 and TRBJ1-2; D gene ambiguous. V was clipped by 10 bases and J by 2 bases, with 8 bases between them. This CDR3 has 11 residues. Germline CDR1 reads ENHRY; CDR2 reads SYGVKD. The CDR3 DNA follows: TGTGCCACCGGGGAGAACTATGGCTACACCTTC. Translated, it gives CATGENYGYTF.

This clonotype was picked up a small number of times. This sequence joins TRBV10-3 and TRBJ2-7; D could derive from TRBD1 or TRBD2 (6 bases each). The germline CDR1 and CDR2 sequences are ENHRY and SYGVKD. The germline V and J ends were trimmed by 2 bases and 0 bases, with 11 bases remaining between them. CDR3 size: 15 residues. This CDR3 is CAISERGTLSYEQYF. The DNA for the CDR3 is TGTGCCATCAGTGAGCGGGGGACACTCTCCTACGAGCAGTACTTC.

This clonotype was picked up a small number of times. The chain carries TRBV6-1 and TRBJ2-7; 10 bases align to TRBD2. V gave up 3 bases and J gave up 2 bases; unmatched junction bases: 4. The germline CDR1 and CDR2 sequences are MNHNS and SASEGT. CDR3 length: 15 amino acids. CDR3 coding DNA: TGTGCCAGCAGTGATAGGCTAGCGGGAGCCTACGAGCAGTACTTC. Translation: CASSDRLAGAYEQYF.

This clonotype was found many times. CDR3: CASSLAQRRYEQYF. The CDR3 nucleotides read TGTGCCAGCAGCTTGGCCCAGCGACGCTACGAGCAGTACTTC. The chain uses TRBV5-4 and TRBJ2-7; D ambiguous. The V end lost 0 bases, the J end lost 3 bases, and 10 bases lay between the germline ends. Germline V gives CDR1 SGHNT, CDR2 YYREEE (reference sequence). CDR3 length equals 14 residues.

This clonotype was counted ten times or more. The chain employs TRBV4-1 and TRBJ1-5; 7 bases are a match to TRBD1. The V gene's germline CDR1 is MGHRA and CDR2 YSYEKL. The CDR3 runs 14 residues. The J segment lost 4 bases and the V segment lost 1 base, leaving 1 base of the junction unmatched. The CDR3 sequence: CASSQGQGNQPQHF. CDR3 DNA sequence: TGCGCCAGCAGCCAAGGACAGGGAAATCAGCCCCAGCATTTT.

The rearrangement uses TRBV20-1 and TRBJ2-7; D is possibly TRBD2 (6 bases). CDR1 and CDR2 from the germline V gene are DFQATT and SNEGSKA (reference sequence). V lost 2 bases and J 2 bases, leaving 13 bases between the germline ends. CDR3 length: 14 amino acids. DNA for the CDR3: TGCAGTGCTAGATACCCAGGGAGGCCCTACGAGCAGTACTTC. It specifies CSARYPGRPYEQYF.

The chain recombines TRBV19 with TRBJ2-1, with TRBD2 as a possible D gene (5 bases). Germline V gene sequence: CDR1 LNHDA, CDR2 SQIVND (reference sequence). V dropped 1 base and J dropped 5 bases, with 6 bases sitting between them. The CDR3 is 13 amino acids. The CDR3 DNA follows: TGTGCCAGTAGTATAGGAGGGCACAATGAGCAGTTCTTC. Translating it yields CASSIGGHNEQFF. Full variable domain (missing parts from reference TRBV19 and TRBJ2-1): DGGITQSPKYLFRKEGQNVTLSCEQNLNHDAMYWYRQDPGQGLRLIYYSQIVNDFQKGDIAEGYSVSREKKESFPLTVTSAQKNPTAFYLCASSIGGHNEQFFGPGTRLTVL.

This clonotype appeared many times. This chain links TRBV4-2 with TRBJ2-2; TRBD1 might be the D (5 bases). The CDR3 runs to 16 residues. CDR1 and CDR2 (germline): LGHNA, YNFKEQ. Trimming left V 4 bases short and J 4 bases short, with 16 bases between. CDR3 bases: TGTGCCAGCAGCCCACCATTAGGCAGGGCCACCGGGGAGCTGTTTTTT. It yields the protein CASSPPLGRATGELFF.

This clonotype was found many times. This CDR3 reads CSASGNEDEQFF. DNA of the CDR3: TGCAGTGCTAGCGGGAATGAGGATGAGCAGTTCTTC. The V and J genes are TRBV20-1 and TRBJ2-1; tentative D call: TRBD2 (5 bases). Germline V gene sequence: CDR1 DFQATT, CDR2 SNEGSKA (reference sequence). V was clipped by 3 bases and J by 8 bases, with 11 bases between them. The CDR3 loop spans 12 amino acids.

This clonotype was seen many times. This sequence joins TRBV11-3 and TRBJ2-7; possible D gene TRBD1, 5 bases. CDR3 size: 13 residues. Germline V gene data show CDR1 as SGHNT and CDR2 as YENEEA. V was clipped by 3 bases and J by 3 bases, with 9 bases between them. The CDR3 DNA reads TGTGCCAGCAGCTTGACAGTCAACTACGAGCAGTACTTC. Translation: CASSLTVNYEQYF.

This chain uses TRBV20-1 with TRBJ2-1; 13 nucleotides align to TRBD2. This CDR3 spans 16 amino acids. V gave up 2 bases and J gave up 2 bases; unmatched junction bases: 3. Germline CDR1 reads DFQATT; CDR2 reads SNEGSKA (reference sequence). This chain's CDR3 is CSARPGTSGTYNEQFF. The CDR3, as DNA: TGCAGTGCTAGACCCGGGACTAGCGGGACCTACAATGAGCAGTTCTTC.

This clonotype was picked up a small number of times. The chain is built from TRBV4-2 and TRBJ2-7, with a weak D call TRBD1 (5 bases). V dropped 0 bases and J dropped 3 bases, with 12 bases sitting between them. CDR1 and CDR2 from the germline V gene are LGHNA and YNFKEQ. The CDR3 has 15 residues. This CDR3 reads CASSQDRDSSYEQYF. The CDR3 DNA is TGTGCCAGCAGCCAAGACCGAGACAGCAGCTACGAGCAGTACTTC.

The chain carries TRBV11-3 and TRBJ1-1; TRBD1 matches at 8 bases. J was trimmed by 0 bases and V by 5 bases; bases with no gene match: 5. Germline V lookup: CDR1 SGHNT, CDR2 YENEEA. The CDR3 runs 15 residues. CDR3 coding DNA: TGTGCCAGCAGCCCTGGGGACAGGATGAACACTGAAGCTTTCTTT. Its translation: CASSPGDRMNTEAFF.

This clonotype occurred many times. This chain connects TRBV7-9 to TRBJ2-1, with 14 bases matching TRBD2. The CDR3 contains 16 residues. Per germline, CDR1 SEHNR and CDR2 FQNEAQ (reference sequence). J gave up 9 bases and V 5 bases, and 9 bases lay outside the gene matches. Here the CDR3 DNA reads TGTGCCAGCAGCCCAGGACTAGCGGGAGGTTTCGGTGAGCAGTTCTTC. Protein product: CASSPGLAGGFGEQFF.

There are many counts of this clonotype. CDR3 residues: CASSSGEGVQPQHF. The CDR3 bases are TGCGCCAGCAGCTCCGGGGAGGGGGTTCAGCCCCAGCATTTT. J is TRBJ1-5 and V is TRBV5-1; TRBD1 is a possible D gene (6 bases). The germline V gene has CDR1 SGHRS and CDR2 YFSETQ. Between the trimmed V and J ends, which lost 3 bases and 6 bases, there was a span of 13 bases. This CDR3 region has 14 residues.